The 6 T cell receptor beta chains in this list originate from one sample, sequenced in a study of cytomegalovirus exposure and HLA in healthy donors. Profiled with immunoSEQ multiplex PCR; TCRdb holds only in-frame clones, not every one. The sample contains about 150,000 clones, approximately 86% of which appear only once. The specimen sequenced was PBMCs. These receptors all come from a human donor in good health.

The chain links TRBV5-1 to TRBJ1-1; TRBD1 matches 8 bases. Germline V gives CDR1 SGHRS, CDR2 YFSETQ. V was clipped by 1 base and J by 8 bases; unmatched bases: 7. The CDR3 has 14 residues. The CDR3 DNA is TGCGCCAGCAGCTTGAGGGACAGGCAAGGAGAAGCTTTCTTT. It specifies CASSLRDRQGEAFF.

The chain links TRBV6-5 to TRBJ1-1; D may be TRBD1 (5 bases). The CDR3 is 14 amino acids. From germline, CDR1 is MNHEY and CDR2 SVGAGI. Deletions cut 3 bases from V and 1 base from J, with 9 bases between. DNA of the CDR3: TGTGCCAGCAGTTATTACAGGTCGAACACTGAAGCTTTCTTT. Amino acids: CASSYYRSNTEAFF.

The chain combines TRBV23-1 with TRBJ2-1; 10 bases map to TRBD1. TRBV23-1 is an open reading frame whose function is uncertain. The CDR3 is 14 amino acids. V lost 10 bases, J lost 5 bases, and 8 bases stayed unmatched. The CDR3, as DNA: TGCGCCACCTCGGGACAGGGGCGACACAATGAGCAGTTCTTC. It translates to CATSGQGRHNEQFF.

J is TRBJ1-3 and V is TRBV6-5, with TRBD1 identical over 7 bases. The germline gives CDR1 MNHEY, CDR2 SVGAGI. With 4 bases clipped from V and 0 bases from J, the junction kept 3 bases outside the gene matches. The CDR3 consists of 15 residues. CDR3 in DNA: TGTGCCAGCAGTTTCGACAGGGCCTCTGGAAACACCATATATTTT. The encoded protein is CASSFDRASGNTIYF.

The chain uses TRBV4-3 and TRBJ2-7; 7 nucleotides match TRBD1. This CDR3 has 16 amino acids. The germline CDR1 and CDR2 sequences are LGHNA and YSLEER. V trimming: 0 bases; J trimming: 0 bases; junction bases outside the gene matches: 5. CDR3 amino acids: CASSQEVRDSSYEQYF. The CDR3 region has the DNA TGCGCCAGCAGCCAAGAGGTCCGGGACAGCTCCTACGAGCAGTACTTC.

This sequence joins TRBV19 and TRBJ2-7; 8 bases are a match to TRBD2. CDR3 length equals 13 residues. J was trimmed by 6 bases and V by 7 bases; bases with no gene match: 8. Germline CDR1 reads LNHDA; CDR2 reads SQIVND (reference sequence). Written as DNA, the CDR3 is TGTGCCAGTACCGTCGGGGGGGGAGCCGAGCAGTACTTC. The encoded protein is CASTVGGGAEQYF.